The text below deals with one T cell receptor (beta chain). The record originates from a study of control samples from healthy donors and cancer patients. Between the trimmed V and J ends, which lost 4 bases and 2 bases, there was a span of 18 bases. The CDR3 runs to 16 residues. Looked up from germline, CDR1 is SGDLS and CDR2 is YYNGEE. The assay was immunoSEQ multiplex PCR, and TCRdb's table has in-frame clones only and misses some. Among about 140,000 clones, 91% were seen once, and the ten largest hold 6% to 9%. This sequence originates from a man aged 18 to 29 in good health. The chain is built from TRBV9 and TRBJ1-1, with a possible D match to TRBD1 (5 bases). Sample: blood. The chain's CDR3 is CASSYTGTGSNTEAFF. CDR3 coding DNA: TGTGCCAGCAGCTACACCGGGACGGGGAGTAACACTGAAGCTTTCTTT.